The clone carrying this T cell receptor (beta chain) was found once. The antigen is undetermined. The data are from a study of cytomegalovirus exposure and HLA in healthy donors. Whole-study results and caveats: A later analysis by the authors found several of the most significant clusters apparently linked to common viral pathogens. Per published reports, the classifier diagnosed cytomegalovirus status with high specificity and sensitivity. Certain indistinguishable V segments, among them TRBV6-2 and TRBV6-3, were excluded.

The CDR3 consists of 16 residues. Germline V CDR1 and CDR2: SGDLS, YYNGEE. The V and J ends lost 1 base and 7 bases, in that order; junction bases with no gene match: 10. PCR amplification relied on 60 Vbeta primers (plus 13 Jbeta primers). The assay was immunoSEQ multiplex PCR, and TCRdb's table has in-frame clones only and misses some. The profile covers about 130,000 clones, with 55% to 75% appearing a single time and 2.9% taken by the ten largest. The chain employs TRBV9 and TRBJ2-3, with 9 bases lining up with TRBD2. Material: PBMCs. The clonotype comes from a human donor in good health. The CDR3 loop is CASSVNSGTSRNTQYF. Here the CDR3 DNA reads TGTGCCAGCAGCGTAAACTCCGGGACTAGCCGCAATACGCAGTATTTT.